This T cell receptor (beta chain) comes out of a study of blood T cell repertoires in COVID-19. Study at large: Material from acute and convalescent COVID-19 was sourced from the United States, Italy and Spain. T cells, B-cell-depleted T cells, or PBMCs supplied cDNA or gDNA.

The germline CDR1 and CDR2 sequences are KGHSH and LQKENI. This CDR3 region has 12 residues. V was shortened by 5 bases and J by 4 bases, with 6 bases between the two germline ends. Two negative PCRs, clearance, or symptom resolution were required of recovered Cohort 3 donors. In the original workflow: From reference gene primer amplification, estimates of nucleated cell counts were derived. Sequencing used immunoSEQ multiplex PCR; TCRdb keeps in-frame clones, though not all of them. The V and J calls and clone size were taken over from that table, and D and trimming were inferred from the DNA. The table records around 280,000 clones, around 85% of them present only once.

This chain links TRBV18 with TRBJ2-1; the D is unclear. This TCR derives from a woman aged 40 to 50 who had recovered from COVID-19. The sample comprised PBMCs or T cells enriched from blood (not recorded which). The CDR3 region is CASSGRYNEQFF. The CDR3 coding sequence is TGTGCCAGCTCAGGCAGATACAATGAGCAGTTCTTC.